This T cell receptor beta chain appears in the sequencing data of a study of identifying expanded T cells in peripheral blood. Study-level findings and limits: Clone count variance between approximately two-week samples rose with total template count. Over about two and four weeks, about 17 and 20 clones changed, versus around 1.3 between replicates.

Collection occurred without any documented infections or immune events in donors. A remark on this clone: The antigen is undetermined.

Here immunoSEQ multiplex PCR was the method, and the copy in TCRdb shows in-frame clones only, minus some. In the table there are 80,000 to 90,000 clones, approximately 83% of which are singletons. The germline gives CDR1 SGHVS, CDR2 FQNEAQ. With 3 bases removed from V and 8 bases from J, the gap between germline ends came to 22 bases. The CDR3 consists of 16 residues. V and J are TRBV7-8 and TRBJ1-1, with D perhaps TRBD1 (6 bases). The TCR sequence derives from a person between 18 and 75 years old in good health. The sequenced sample consisted of blood. This CDR3 is CASSFYSGTRTLEAFF. In nucleotides, the CDR3 is TGTGCCAGCAGCTTTTACTCCGGGACACGGACCTTGGAAGCTTTCTTT.